This T cell receptor beta chain was identified in a study of blood T cell repertoires in COVID-19. Study overall: T cells, B-cell-depleted T cells, or PBMCs provided the cDNA or gDNA that served as material.

In the original processing: The assay estimated nucleated cells by amplifying reference gene primers. Clones were sequenced by immunoSEQ multiplex PCR, and TCRdb holds only the in-frame ones, with some missing. The V and J calls and clone size were taken over from that table, and D and trimming were inferred from the DNA. Of approximately 260,000 clones listed, 84% are singletons. The receptor's source is a human donor in a cohort sampled during active COVID-19. Material for sequencing was peripheral blood.

The CDR3 sequence: CASSKPGTGGKALFF. CDR3 nucleotides: TGTGCCAGCAGCAAACCCGGGACAGGGGGCAAGGCGCTGTTTTTT. V and J are TRBV5-6 and TRBJ1-4; 12 bases line up with TRBD1. Per germline, CDR1 SGHDT and CDR2 YYEEEE. The junction had 12 bases not matched to a gene; V was cut back by 4 bases and J by 14 bases. The CDR3 is 15 residues long. Full variable domain (outside the CDR3, taken from reference TRBV5-6 and TRBJ1-4): DAGVTQSPTHLIKTRGQQVTLRCSPKSGHDTVSWYQQALGQGPQFIFQYYEEEERQRGNFPDRFSGHQFPNYSSELNVNALLLGDSALYLCASSKPGTGGKALFFGSGTQLSVL.